This T cell receptor beta chain was sequenced for a study of blood T cell repertoires in COVID-19. The table came from immunoSEQ multiplex PCR; TCRdb's copy has only in-frame clones and leaves some out. The sample shows roughly 150,000 clones, about nine tenths of them seen only once. The sequencing sample was made of peripheral blood. The origin of this receptor is a man in his 60s with active or convalescent COVID-19.

This CDR3 reads CASFARGVYGYTF. CDR3 in DNA: TGTGCGAGCTTCGCCAGGGGAGTCTATGGCTACACCTTC. The J gene is TRBJ1-2, the V gene TRBV19; perhaps TRBD1 as D (6 bases). CDR1 is LNHDA and CDR2 is SQIVND in the germline V gene (reference sequence). CDR3 length: 13 residues.